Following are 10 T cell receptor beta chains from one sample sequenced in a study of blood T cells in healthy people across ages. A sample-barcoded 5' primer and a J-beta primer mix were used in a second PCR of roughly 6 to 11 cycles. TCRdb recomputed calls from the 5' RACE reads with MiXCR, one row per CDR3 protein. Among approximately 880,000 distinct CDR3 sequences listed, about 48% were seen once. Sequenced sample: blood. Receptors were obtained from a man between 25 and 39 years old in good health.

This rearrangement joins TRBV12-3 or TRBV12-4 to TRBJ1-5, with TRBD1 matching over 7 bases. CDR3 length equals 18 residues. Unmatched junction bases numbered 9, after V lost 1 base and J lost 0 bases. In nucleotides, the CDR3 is TGTGCCAGCAGTTTAGTAGAGGGGGCGTCGTATAGCAATCAGCCCCAGCATTTT. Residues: CASSLVEGASYSNQPQHF.

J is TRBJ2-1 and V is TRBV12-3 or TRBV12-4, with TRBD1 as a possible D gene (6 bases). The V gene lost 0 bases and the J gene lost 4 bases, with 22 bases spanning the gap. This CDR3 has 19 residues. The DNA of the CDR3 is TGTGCCAGCAGTTTAGCAGAACCTTACAGGGTAGTGACTTACAATGAGCAGTTCTTC. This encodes CASSLAEPYRVVTYNEQFF.

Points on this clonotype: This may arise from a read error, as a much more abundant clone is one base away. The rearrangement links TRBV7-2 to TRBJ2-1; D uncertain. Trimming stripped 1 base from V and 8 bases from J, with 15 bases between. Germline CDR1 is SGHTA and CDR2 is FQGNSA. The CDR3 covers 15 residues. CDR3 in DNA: TGTGCCAGCAGCTTAGAGAAGGGAACATGGGATGAGCAGTTCTTC. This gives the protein CASSLEKGTWDEQFF. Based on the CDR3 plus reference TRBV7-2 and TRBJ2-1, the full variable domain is GAGVSQSPSNKVTEKGKDVELRCDPISGHTALYWYRQSLGQGLEFLIYFQGNSAPDKSGLPSDRFSAERTGGSVSTLTIQRTQQEDSAVYLCASSLEKGTWDEQFFGPGTRLTVL.

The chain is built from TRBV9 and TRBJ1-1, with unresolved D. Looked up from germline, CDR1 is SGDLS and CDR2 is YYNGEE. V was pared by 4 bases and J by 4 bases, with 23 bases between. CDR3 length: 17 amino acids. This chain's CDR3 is CASSPVGAERLGTEAFF. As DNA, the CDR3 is TGTGCCAGCAGCCCTGTCGGTGCGGAACGGCTGGGCACTGAAGCTTTCTTT.

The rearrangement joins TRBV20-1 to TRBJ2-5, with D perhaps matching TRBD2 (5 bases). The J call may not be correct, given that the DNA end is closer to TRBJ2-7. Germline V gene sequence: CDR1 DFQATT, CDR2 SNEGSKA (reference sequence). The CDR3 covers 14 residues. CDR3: CSASSQSRAYEQYF. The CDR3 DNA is TGCAGTGCTAGTAGTCAGTCGAGGGCATACGAGCAGTACTTC.

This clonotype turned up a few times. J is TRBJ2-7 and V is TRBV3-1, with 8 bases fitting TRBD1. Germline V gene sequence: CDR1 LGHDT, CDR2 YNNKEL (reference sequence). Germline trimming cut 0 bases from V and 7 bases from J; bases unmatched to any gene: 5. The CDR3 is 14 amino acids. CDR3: CASSQEDRGHEQYF. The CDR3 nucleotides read TGTGCCAGCAGCCAAGAAGACAGGGGACATGAGCAGTACTTC.

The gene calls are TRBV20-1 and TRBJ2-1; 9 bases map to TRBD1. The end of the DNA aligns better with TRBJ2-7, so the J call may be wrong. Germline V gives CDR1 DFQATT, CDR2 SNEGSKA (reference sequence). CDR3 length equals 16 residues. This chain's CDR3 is CSATSITGGPYNEQYF. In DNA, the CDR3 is TGCAGTGCTACCTCAATTACAGGGGGCCCCTACAATGAGCAGTACTTC.

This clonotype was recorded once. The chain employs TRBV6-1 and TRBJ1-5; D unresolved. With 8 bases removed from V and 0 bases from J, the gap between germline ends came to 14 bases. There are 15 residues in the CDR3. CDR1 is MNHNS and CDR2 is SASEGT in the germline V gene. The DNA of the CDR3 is TGTGCCAGCGGTCCGACACGAAATAGCAATCAGCCCCAGCATTTT. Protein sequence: CASGPTRNSNQPQHF.

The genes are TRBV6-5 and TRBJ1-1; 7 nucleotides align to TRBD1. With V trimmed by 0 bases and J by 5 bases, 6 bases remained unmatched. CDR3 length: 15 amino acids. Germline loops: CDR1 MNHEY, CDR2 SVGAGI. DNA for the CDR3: TGTGCCAGCAGTTACTCGATACAGGGGTGGACTGAAGCTTTCTTT. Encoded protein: CASSYSIQGWTEAFF.

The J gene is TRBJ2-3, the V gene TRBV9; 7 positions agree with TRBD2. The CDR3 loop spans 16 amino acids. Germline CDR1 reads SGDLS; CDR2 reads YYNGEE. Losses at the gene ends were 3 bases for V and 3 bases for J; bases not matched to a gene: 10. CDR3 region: CASSATTGTTTDTQYF. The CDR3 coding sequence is TGTGCCAGCAGCGCAACAACCGGGACTACTACAGATACGCAGTATTTT.